One and the same sample provided the 2 T cell receptor beta chains below, sequenced in a study of CD8 T cells in Susac syndrome. Reverse transcription used roughly 0.5 to 1 ug RNA and random hexamers. TCRdb used MiXCR to reprocess the immunoSEQ multiplex PCR reads, holding one entry per CDR3 protein. The table lists around 130,000 distinct CDR3 sequences, over 80% of them singletons, with roughly 0.5% in the top ten. Specimen: CD8+ T cells from PBMCs. The receptors originated from a human donor with multiple sclerosis.

This clonotype turned up a few times. The chain combines TRBV10-3 with TRBJ2-1; 8 bases agree with TRBD1. Germline lookup yields CDR1 ENHRY and CDR2 SYGVKD. The CDR3 has 18 amino acids. Germline trimming cut 4 bases from V and 8 bases from J; bases unmatched to any gene: 19. In DNA form, the CDR3 reads TGTGCCATCAGTGCCGCGAACCTATGGACAGGGTCTATTGATGAGCAGTTCTTC. This encodes CAISAANLWTGSIDEQFF.

V gene TRBV15 combines with J gene TRBJ1-4, with TRBD1 matching over 8 bases. The germline gives CDR1 LNHNV, CDR2 YYDKDF (reference sequence). Trimming took 3 bases from V and 8 from J; bases not matched to a gene: 5. This CDR3 spans 14 amino acids. DNA of the CDR3: TGTGCCACCAGCAGGGACAGGGTAGGGGAAAAACTGTTTTTT. It is translated as CATSRDRVGEKLFF.